The rows below give T cell receptor beta chains drawn from one sample of a study of control samples from healthy donors and cancer patients. This table comes from immunoSEQ multiplex PCR, and its TCRdb copy is limited to in-frame clones, with some not included. The sample consists of around 200,000 clones, 90% to 95% of them appearing once. Sample: blood. The receptor set was obtained from a man aged 18 to 29 in good health. Each CDR3 is given with its conserved first and last residue. D genes are given only for firm matches. The size field is filled for only some rows; it gives once, few, many or a size class.

J gene	V gene	D gene	clone size	CDR3 protein	CDR3 DNA
TRBJ1-5	TRBV2	TRBD1	.	CASTLTTGGRQPQHF	TGTGCCAGCACCCTAACAACAGGGGGGAGGCAGCCCCAGCATTTT
TRBJ2-5	TRBV5-1	.	.	CASSSGGRREETQYF	TGCGCCAGCAGCTCCGGGGGCAGAAGGGAAGAGACCCAGTACTTC
TRBJ2-5	TRBV15	TRBD1	few	CATSRGDRGTLETQYF	TGTGCCACCAGCAGGGGGGACAGGGGTACGTTGGAGACCCAGTACTTC
TRBJ1-2	TRBV2	.	.	CASSEGFDSGANYGYTF	TGTGCCAGCAGTGAAGGGTTTGATTCAGGAGCTAACTATGGCTACACCTTC
TRBJ1-1	TRBV19	.	.	CASSLTKNTEAFF	TGTGCCAGTAGTCTCACGAAGAACACTGAAGCTTTCTTT
TRBJ2-7	TRBV27	.	.	CASSLGQGGSYEQYF	TGTGCCAGCAGTTTGGGCCAGGGGGGCTCCTACGAGCAGTACTTC
TRBJ1-1	TRBV9	.	.	CASSPPKVWGTEAFF	TGTGCCAGCAGCCCGCCGAAGGTTTGGGGCACTGAAGCTTTCTTT
TRBJ2-5	TRBV15	.	.	CATSRGQQETQYF	TGTGCCACCAGCAGAGGACAGCAAGAGACCCAGTACTTC
TRBJ2-7	TRBV30	.	.	CAWSADGYLGEQYF	TGTGCCTGGAGTGCCGACGGGTATTTGGGGGAGCAGTACTTC
TRBJ1-1	TRBV5-8	.	.	CASSLTGSRVAEAFF	TGTGCCAGCAGCTTGACGGGGAGCCGGGTCGCTGAAGCTTTCTTT
TRBJ2-2	TRBV5-4	TRBD2	.	CASSYLAGSGELFF	TGTGCCAGCAGCTATTTAGCGGGGTCCGGGGAGCTGTTTTTT
TRBJ2-5	TRBV10-2	.	.	CASSDTAQETQYF	TGCGCCAGCAGTGATACAGCCCAAGAGACCCAGTACTTC
TRBJ1-2	TRBV3-1/TRBV3-2	.	.	CASSSGTIYGYTF	TGTGCCAGCAGTTCCGGGACAATCTATGGCTACACCTTC
TRBJ1-1	TRBV4-1	.	.	CASSPPGAGTEAFF	TGCGCCAGCAGCCCGCCGGGGGCCGGCACTGAAGCTTTCTTT
TRBJ2-1	TRBV2	.	.	CAGSYYNEQFF	TGTGCCGGCTCCTATTACAATGAGCAGTTCTTC
TRBJ1-2	TRBV3-1/TRBV3-2	.	.	CASSQLGHYGYTF	TGTGCCAGCAGCCAACTGGGTCACTATGGCTACACCTTC
TRBJ1-4	TRBV14	.	.	CASSPLGGGRGEKLFF	TGTGCCAGCAGCCCTCTAGGAGGAGGACGAGGGGAAAAACTGTTTTTT
TRBJ2-1	TRBV7-9	.	.	CASSSDGQFF	TGTGCCAGCAGCTCCGACGGGCAGTTCTTC